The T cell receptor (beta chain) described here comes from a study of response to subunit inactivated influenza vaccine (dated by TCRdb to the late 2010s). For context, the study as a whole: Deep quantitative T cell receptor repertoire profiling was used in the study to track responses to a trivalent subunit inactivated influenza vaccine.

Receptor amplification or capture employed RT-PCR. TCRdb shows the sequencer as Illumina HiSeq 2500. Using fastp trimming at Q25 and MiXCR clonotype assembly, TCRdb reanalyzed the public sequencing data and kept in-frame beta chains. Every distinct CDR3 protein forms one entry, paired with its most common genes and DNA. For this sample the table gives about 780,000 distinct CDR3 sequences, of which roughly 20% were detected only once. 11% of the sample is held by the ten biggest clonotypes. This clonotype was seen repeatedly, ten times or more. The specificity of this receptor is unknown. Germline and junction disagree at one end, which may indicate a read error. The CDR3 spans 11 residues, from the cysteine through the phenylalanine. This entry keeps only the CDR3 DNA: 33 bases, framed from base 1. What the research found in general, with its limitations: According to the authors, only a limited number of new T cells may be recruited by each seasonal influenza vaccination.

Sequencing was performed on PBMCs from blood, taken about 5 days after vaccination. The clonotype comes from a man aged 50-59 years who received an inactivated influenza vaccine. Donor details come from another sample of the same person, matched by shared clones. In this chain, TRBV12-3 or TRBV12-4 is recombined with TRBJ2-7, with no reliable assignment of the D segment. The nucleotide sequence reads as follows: TGTGCCAGCAGTTTTGGCAACAGCCCTAGGTTC. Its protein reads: CASSFGNSPRF.